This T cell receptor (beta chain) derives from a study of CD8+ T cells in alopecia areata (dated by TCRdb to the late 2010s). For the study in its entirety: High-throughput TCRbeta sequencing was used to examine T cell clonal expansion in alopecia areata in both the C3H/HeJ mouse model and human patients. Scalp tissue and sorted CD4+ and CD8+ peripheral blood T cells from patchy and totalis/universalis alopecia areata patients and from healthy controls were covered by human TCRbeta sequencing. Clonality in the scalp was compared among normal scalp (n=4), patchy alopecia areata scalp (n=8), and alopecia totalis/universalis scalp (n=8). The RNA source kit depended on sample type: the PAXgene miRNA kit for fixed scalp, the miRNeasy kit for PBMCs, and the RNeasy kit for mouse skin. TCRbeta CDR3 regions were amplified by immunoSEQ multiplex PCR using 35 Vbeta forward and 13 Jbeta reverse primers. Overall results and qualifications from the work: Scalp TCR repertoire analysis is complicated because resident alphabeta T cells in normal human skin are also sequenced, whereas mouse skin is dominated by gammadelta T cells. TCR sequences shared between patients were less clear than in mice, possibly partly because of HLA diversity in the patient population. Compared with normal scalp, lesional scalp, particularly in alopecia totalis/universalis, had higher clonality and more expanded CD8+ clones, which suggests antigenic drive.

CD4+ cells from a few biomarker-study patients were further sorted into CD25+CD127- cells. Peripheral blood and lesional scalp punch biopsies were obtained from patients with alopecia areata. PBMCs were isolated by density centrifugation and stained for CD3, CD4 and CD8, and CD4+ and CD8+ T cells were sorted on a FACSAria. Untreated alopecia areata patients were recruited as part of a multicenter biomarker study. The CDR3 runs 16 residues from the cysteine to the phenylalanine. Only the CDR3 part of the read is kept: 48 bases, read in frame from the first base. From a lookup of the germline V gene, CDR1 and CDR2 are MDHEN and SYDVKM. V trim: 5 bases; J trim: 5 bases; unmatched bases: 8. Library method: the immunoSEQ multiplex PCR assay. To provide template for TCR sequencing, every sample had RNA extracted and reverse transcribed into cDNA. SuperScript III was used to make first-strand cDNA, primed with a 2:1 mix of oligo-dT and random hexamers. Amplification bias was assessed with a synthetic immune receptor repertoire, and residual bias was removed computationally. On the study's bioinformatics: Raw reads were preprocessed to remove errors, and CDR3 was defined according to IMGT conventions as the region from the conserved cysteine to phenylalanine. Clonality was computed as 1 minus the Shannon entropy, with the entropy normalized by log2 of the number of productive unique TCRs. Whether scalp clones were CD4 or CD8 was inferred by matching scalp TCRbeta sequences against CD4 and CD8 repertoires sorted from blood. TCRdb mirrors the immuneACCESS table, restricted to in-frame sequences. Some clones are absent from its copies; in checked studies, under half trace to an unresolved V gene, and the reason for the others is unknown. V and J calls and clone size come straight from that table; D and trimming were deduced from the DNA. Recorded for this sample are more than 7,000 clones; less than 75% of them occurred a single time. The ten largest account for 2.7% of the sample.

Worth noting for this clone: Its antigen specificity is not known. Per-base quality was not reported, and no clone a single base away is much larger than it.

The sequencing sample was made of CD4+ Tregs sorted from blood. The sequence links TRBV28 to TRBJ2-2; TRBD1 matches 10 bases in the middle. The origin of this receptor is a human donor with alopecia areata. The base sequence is TGTGCCAGCAGTCCTACGGACAGGGGGGGGACCGGGGAGCTGTTTTTT. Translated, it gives CASSPTDRGGTGELFF.